This entry concerns a single TCR beta chain. Random hexamers were used to reverse transcribe an amount of about 0.45 to 1 ug RNA. Across 54 Vbeta and 13 Jbeta, TCR beta CDR3 was amplified with immunoSEQ multiplex PCR. MiXCR, run by TCRdb on the immunoSEQ multiplex PCR reads, gives a single entry per CDR3 protein. The sample lists 120,000 or so distinct CDR3 sequences; around 94% were seen once. Trimming stripped 2 bases from V and 5 bases from J, with 4 bases between. CDR1 and CDR2 from the germline V gene are SEHNR and FQNEAQ (reference sequence). This CDR3 has 12 residues. This sample is drawn from a study of CD8 T cells in Susac syndrome.

The material sequenced was CD4+ T cells from PBMCs. The chain carries TRBV7-9 and TRBJ1-5, with unresolved D. The TCR comes from a human donor with multiple sclerosis. The CDR3 region is CASSLRDQPQHF. The CDR3 DNA sequence: TGTGCCAGCAGCTTAAGAGATCAGCCCCAGCATTTT. The whole variable domain, filled in from reference TRBV7-9 and TRBJ1-5, reads DTGVSQNPRHKITKRGQNVTFRCDPISEHNRLYWYRQTLGQGPEFLTYFQNEAQLEKSRLLSDRFSAERPKGSFSTLEIQRTEQGDSAMYLCASSLRDQPQHFGDGTRLSIL.